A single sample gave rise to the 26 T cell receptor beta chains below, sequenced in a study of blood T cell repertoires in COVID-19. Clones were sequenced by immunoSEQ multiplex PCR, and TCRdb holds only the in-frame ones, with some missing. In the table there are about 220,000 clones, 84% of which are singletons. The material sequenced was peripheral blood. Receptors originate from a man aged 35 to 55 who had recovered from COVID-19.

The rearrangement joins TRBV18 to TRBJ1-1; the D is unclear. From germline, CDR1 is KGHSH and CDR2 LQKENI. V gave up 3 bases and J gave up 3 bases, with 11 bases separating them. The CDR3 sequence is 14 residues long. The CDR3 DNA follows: TGTGCCAGCTCACCGCGGGTTTCTGACACTGAAGCTTTCTTT. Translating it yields CASSPRVSDTEAFF.

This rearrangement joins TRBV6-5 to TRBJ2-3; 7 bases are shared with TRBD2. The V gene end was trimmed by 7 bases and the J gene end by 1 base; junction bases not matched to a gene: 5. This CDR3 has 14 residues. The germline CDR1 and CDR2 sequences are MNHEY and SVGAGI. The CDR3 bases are TGTGCCAGCATGGGTGGGGGGGGCACAGATACGCAGTATTTT. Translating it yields CASMGGGGTDTQYF.

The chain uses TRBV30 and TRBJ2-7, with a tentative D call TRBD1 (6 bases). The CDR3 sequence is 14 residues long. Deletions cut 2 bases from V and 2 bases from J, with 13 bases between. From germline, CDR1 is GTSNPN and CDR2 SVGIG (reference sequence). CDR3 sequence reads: CAWSPRGLPYEQYF. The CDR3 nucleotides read TGTGCCTGGAGTCCCAGGGGCCTCCCCTACGAGCAGTACTTC.

CDR3 protein: CASSGIGGQPQHF. The CDR3 region has the DNA TGTGCCAGCTCGGGGATCGGGGGTCAGCCCCAGCATTTT. J is TRBJ1-5 and V is TRBV18, with D possibly TRBD1 on 5 matching bases. The CDR3 runs to 13 residues. CDR1 and CDR2 from the germline V gene are KGHSH and LQKENI. V lost 6 bases and J 6 bases, leaving 12 bases between the germline ends.

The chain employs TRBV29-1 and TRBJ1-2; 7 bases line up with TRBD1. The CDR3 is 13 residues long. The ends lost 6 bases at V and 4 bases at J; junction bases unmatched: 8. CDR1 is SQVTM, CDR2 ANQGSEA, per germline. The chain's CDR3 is CSVPLTGTYGYTF. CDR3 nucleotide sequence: TGCAGCGTCCCCCTGACAGGGACCTATGGCTACACCTTC.

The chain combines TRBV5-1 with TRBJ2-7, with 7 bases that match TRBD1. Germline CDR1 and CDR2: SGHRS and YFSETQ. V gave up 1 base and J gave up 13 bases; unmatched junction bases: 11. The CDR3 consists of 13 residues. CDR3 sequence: CASSLSEHTGEYF. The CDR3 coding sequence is TGCGCCAGCAGCTTGTCGGAACACACAGGGGAATACTTC. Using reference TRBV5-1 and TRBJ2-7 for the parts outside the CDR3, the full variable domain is KAGVTQTPRYLIKTRGQQVTLSCSPISGHRSVSWYQQTPGQGLQFLFEYFSETQRNKGNFPGRFSGRQFSNSRSEMNVSTLELGDSALYLCASSLSEHTGEYFGPGTRLTVT.

Here the CDR3 DNA reads TGTGCCAGTAGCGCAGGGGGCCACCCTAGATATGGCTACACCTTC. Encoded protein: CASSAGGHPRYGYTF. The chain recombines TRBV19 with TRBJ1-2; TRBD1 agrees at 8 bases. Trimming took 6 bases from V and 5 from J; bases not matched to a gene: 11. This CDR3 is built from 15 residues. The germline gives CDR1 LNHDA, CDR2 SQIVND (reference sequence). Combining the CDR3 with reference TRBV19 and TRBJ1-2 gives the whole variable domain DGGITQSPKYLFRKEGQNVTLSCEQNLNHDAMYWYRQDPGQGLRLIYYSQIVNDFQKGDIAEGYSVSREKKESFPLTVTSAQKNPTAFYLCASSAGGHPRYGYTFGSGTRLTVV.

The CDR3 nucleotides read TGCAGCGTTGAGGGACAGGGATACTCTGGAAACACCATATATTTT. Its translation is CSVEGQGYSGNTIYF. The V call is TRBV29-1, the J call TRBJ1-3; 9 bases fit TRBD1. Looked up from germline, CDR1 is SQVTM and CDR2 is ANQGSEA. The CDR3 covers 15 residues. Germline trimming cut 3 bases from V and 0 bases from J; bases unmatched to any gene: 3. The full variable domain, with the rest looked up from reference TRBV29-1 and TRBJ1-3, is SAVISQKPSRDICQRGTSLTIQCQVDSQVTMMFWYRQQPGQSLTLIATANQGSEATYESGFVIDKFPISRPNLTFSTLTVSNMSPEDSSIYLCSVEGQGYSGNTIYFGEGSWLTVV.

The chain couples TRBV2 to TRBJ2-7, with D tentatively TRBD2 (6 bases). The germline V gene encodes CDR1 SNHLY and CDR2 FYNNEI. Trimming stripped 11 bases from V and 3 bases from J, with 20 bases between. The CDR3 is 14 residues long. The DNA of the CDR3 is TGTGCCGGTTACCCGGGACTCCAGGGCTACGAGCAGTACTTC. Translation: CAGYPGLQGYEQYF. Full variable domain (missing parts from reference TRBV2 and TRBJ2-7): EPEVTQTPSHQVTQMGQEVILRCVPISNHLYFYWYRQILGQKVEFLVSFYNNEISEKSEIFDDQFSVERPDGSNFTLKIRSTKLEDSAMYFCAGYPGLQGYEQYFGPGTRLTVT.

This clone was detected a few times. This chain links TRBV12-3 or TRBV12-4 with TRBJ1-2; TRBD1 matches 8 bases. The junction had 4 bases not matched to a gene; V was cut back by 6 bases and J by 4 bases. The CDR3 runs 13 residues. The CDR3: CASSRGRTYGYTF. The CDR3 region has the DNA TGTGCCAGCAGCAGGGGGCGAACCTATGGCTACACCTTC.

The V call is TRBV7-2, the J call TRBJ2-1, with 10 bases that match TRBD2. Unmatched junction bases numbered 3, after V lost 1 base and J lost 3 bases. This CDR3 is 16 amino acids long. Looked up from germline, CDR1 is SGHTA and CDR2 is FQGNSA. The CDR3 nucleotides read TGTGCCAGCAGCTTAGGGGGGACTAGCGTCTACAATGAGCAGTTCTTC. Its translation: CASSLGGTSVYNEQFF. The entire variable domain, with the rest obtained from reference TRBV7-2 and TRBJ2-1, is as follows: GAGVSQSPSNKVTEKGKDVELRCDPISGHTALYWYRQSLGQGLEFLIYFQGNSAPDKSGLPSDRFSAERTGGSVSTLTIQRTQQEDSAVYLCASSLGGTSVYNEQFFGPGTRLTVL.

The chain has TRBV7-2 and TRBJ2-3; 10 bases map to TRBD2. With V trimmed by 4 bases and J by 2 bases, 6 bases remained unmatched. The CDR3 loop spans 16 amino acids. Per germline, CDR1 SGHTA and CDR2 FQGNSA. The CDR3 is CASSSRSGGATDTQYF. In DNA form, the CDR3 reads TGTGCCAGCAGCTCACGAAGCGGGGGGGCCACAGATACGCAGTATTTT.

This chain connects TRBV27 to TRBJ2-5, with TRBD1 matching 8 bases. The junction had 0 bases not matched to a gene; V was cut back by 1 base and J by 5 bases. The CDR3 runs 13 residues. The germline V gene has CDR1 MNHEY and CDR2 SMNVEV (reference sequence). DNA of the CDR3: TGTGCCAGCAGTTTATGGACAGGGGAGACCCAGTACTTC. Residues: CASSLWTGETQYF.

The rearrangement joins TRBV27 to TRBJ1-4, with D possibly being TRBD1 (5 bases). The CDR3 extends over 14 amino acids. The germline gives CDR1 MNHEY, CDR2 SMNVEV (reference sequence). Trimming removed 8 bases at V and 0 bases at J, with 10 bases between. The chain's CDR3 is CASGALTTNEKLFF. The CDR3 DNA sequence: TGTGCCAGCGGGGCGCTGACAACTAATGAAAAACTGTTTTTT.

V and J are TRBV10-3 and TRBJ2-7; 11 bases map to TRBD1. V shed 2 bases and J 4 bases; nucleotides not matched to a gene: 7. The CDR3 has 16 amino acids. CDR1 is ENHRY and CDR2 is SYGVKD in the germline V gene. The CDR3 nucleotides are TGTGCCATCAGTGAGGGGGGGACAGGGGGGCTTTACGAGCAGTACTTC. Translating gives CAISEGGTGGLYEQYF.

The CDR3 is CASSQAVHQPQHF. CDR3 DNA: TGCGCCAGCAGCCAAGCAGTCCATCAGCCCCAGCATTTT. The chain employs TRBV4-1 and TRBJ1-5; D gene ambiguous. The germline CDR1 and CDR2 sequences are MGHRA and YSYEKL. Trimming removed 1 base at V and 5 bases at J, with 6 bases between. The CDR3 sequence is 13 residues long.

The CDR3 DNA reads as TGTGCCAGCAGCTCCACCTGGACAGGCCCCTACGAGCAGTACTTC. This encodes CASSSTWTGPYEQYF. This rearrangement joins TRBV11-2 to TRBJ2-7; TRBD1 matches 7 bases. The germline gives CDR1 SGHAT, CDR2 FQNNGV. V trimming: 4 bases; J trimming: 2 bases; junction bases outside the gene matches: 8. The CDR3 consists of 15 residues.

The CDR3 DNA reads TGCAGCGTTGTTTTCGTCCTGGTGGCTGGGGGGAGTGAGCAGTTCTTC. This encodes CSVVFVLVAGGSEQFF. The chain joins TRBV29-1 to TRBJ2-1; a weak D match, TRBD2 (6 bases). Trimming pared 4 bases from V and 9 bases from J, leaving 25 bases between. This CDR3 spans 16 amino acids. The germline CDR1 and CDR2 sequences are SQVTM and ANQGSEA.

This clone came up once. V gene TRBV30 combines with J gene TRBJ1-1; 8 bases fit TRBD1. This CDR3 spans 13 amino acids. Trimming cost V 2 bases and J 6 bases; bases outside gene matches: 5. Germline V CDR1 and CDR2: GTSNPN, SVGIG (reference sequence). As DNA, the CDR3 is TGTGCCTGGAGTTACGGGACAGGTCCTGAAGCTTTCTTT. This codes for CAWSYGTGPEAFF.

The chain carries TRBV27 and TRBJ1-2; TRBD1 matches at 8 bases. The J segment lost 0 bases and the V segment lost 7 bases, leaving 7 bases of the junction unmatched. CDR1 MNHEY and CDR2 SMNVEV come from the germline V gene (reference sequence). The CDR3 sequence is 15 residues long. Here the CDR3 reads CASKGTGEANYGYTF. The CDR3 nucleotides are TGTGCCAGCAAGGGGACAGGAGAAGCTAACTATGGCTACACCTTC.

CDR3 in amino acids: CASRPVPGQGFANEKLFF. CDR3 sequence (DNA): TGTGCCAGCAGACCCGTCCCGGGACAGGGGTTCGCTAATGAAAAACTGTTTTTT. The V gene is TRBV7-6, the J gene TRBJ1-4; 10 bases are shared with TRBD1. Germline loops: CDR1 SGHVS, CDR2 FNYEAQ. The J segment lost 3 bases and the V segment lost 6 bases, leaving 13 bases of the junction unmatched. The CDR3 covers 18 residues.

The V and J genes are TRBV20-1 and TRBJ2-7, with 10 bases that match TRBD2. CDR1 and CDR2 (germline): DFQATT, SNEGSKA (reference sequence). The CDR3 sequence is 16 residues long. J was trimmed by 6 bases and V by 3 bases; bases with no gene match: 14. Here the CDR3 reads CSASGITAGGPSEQYF. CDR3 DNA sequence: TGCAGTGCTAGTGGGATTACAGCGGGAGGGCCTAGCGAGCAGTACTTC.

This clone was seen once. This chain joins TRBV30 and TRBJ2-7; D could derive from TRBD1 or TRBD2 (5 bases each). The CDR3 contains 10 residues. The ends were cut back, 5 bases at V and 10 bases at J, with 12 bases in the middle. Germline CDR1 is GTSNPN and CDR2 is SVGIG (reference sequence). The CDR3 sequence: CAWGTRAQYF. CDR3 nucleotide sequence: TGTGCCTGGGGGACCAGGGCCCAGTACTTC.

The CDR3, as DNA: TGCGCCAGCAGCGCTATTAACAGGGGATTGGACACAGATACGCAGTATTTT. Amino acid sequence: CASSAINRGLDTDTQYF. This chain connects TRBV10-1 to TRBJ2-3; TRBD1 agrees at 7 bases. The CDR3 has 17 residues. The germline gives CDR1 WNHNN, CDR2 SYGVQD (reference sequence). The ends lost 6 bases at V and 2 bases at J; junction bases unmatched: 14.

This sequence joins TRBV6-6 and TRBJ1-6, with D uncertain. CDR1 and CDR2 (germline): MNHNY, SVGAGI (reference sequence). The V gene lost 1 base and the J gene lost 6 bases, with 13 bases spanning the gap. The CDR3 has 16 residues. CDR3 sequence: CASSYFSWAGNSPLHF. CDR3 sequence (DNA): TGTGCCAGCAGTTACTTCTCCTGGGCGGGTAATTCACCCCTCCACTTT.

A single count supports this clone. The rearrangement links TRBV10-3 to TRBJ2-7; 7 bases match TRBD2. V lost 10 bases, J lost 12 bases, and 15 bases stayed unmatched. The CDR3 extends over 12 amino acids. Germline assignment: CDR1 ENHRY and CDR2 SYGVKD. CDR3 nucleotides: TGTGCCAGCAGCGGGACTACAACTCCTCGGTACTTC. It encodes CASSGTTTPRYF.